The TCR beta chain under discussion was sequenced for a study of cytomegalovirus exposure and HLA in healthy donors. As concerns this clone: What it binds is unknown.

There are 10 residues in the CDR3. CDR1 and CDR2 from the germline V gene are SNHLY and FYNNEI. Trimming shortened V by 10 bases and J by 7 bases, and 11 bases separated the two germline ends. Researchers ran the PCR with 60 Vbeta and 13 Jbeta primers. The assay was immunoSEQ multiplex PCR, and TCRdb's table has in-frame clones only and misses some. Of 150,000 to 200,000 clones listed, about 80% were seen once; the top ten hold roughly 14%. Study-wide results and limits: Most TCR sequences proved rare, with some public TCRs found in many donors. Some V segments could not be told apart, so they were left out, TRBV6-2 and TRBV6-3 among them. In vitro checks showed that a few CMV-associated chains really do target CMV antigens. DRB1 had the most TCR associations and HLA-C the fewest, a later analysis found, with rates varying by HLA locus.

The chain recombines TRBV2 with TRBJ2-7, with TRBD1 as a possible D gene (6 bases). This clonotype was sampled from a woman in her thirties or forties in good health and CMV-seronegative. Sequences were obtained from PBMCs. The CDR3: CATTGTEQYF. CDR3 nucleotide sequence: TGTGCCACCACTGGGACAGAGCAGTACTTC.